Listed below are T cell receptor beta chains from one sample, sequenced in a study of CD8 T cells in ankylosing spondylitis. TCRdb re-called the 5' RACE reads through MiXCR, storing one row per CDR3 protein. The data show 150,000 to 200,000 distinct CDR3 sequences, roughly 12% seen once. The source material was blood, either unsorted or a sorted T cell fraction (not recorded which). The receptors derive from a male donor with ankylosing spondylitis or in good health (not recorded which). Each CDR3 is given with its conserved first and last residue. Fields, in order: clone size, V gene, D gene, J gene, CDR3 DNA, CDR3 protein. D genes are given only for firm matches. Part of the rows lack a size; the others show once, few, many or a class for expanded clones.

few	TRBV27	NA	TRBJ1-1	TGTGCCAGCAGCCCCGGTTTTTTGAACACTGAAGCTTTCTTT	CASSPGFLNTEAFF
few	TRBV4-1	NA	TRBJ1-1	TGCGCCAGCAGCCACGCGAACACTGAAGCTTTCTTT	CASSHANTEAFF
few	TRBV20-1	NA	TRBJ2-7	TGCAGTGCTAGAGAACGTGGGGCGTACGAGCAGTACTTC	CSARERGAYEQYF
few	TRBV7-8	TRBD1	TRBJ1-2	TGTGCCAGCAGCCCGGACAGGGGAGGATCTAACTATGGCTACACCTTC	CASSPDRGGSNYGYTF
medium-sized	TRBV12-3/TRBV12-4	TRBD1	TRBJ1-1	TGTGCCAGCCTATTTTGGGGACAGGAAGCTTTCTTT	CASLFWGQEAFF
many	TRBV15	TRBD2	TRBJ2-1	TGTGCCACCAGCAGAACCTTGGCTAGCGGGAGCCACAATGAGCAGTTCTTC	CATSRTLASGSHNEQFF
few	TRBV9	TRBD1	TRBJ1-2	TGTGCCAGCAGCTCCCTTACGGGACAGCATATGCCAGCTAACTATGGCTACACCTTC	CASSSLTGQHMPANYGYTF
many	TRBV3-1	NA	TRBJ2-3	TGTGCCAGCAGCCCGACCTTGGGGACAGATACGCAGTATTTT	CASSPTLGTDTQYF
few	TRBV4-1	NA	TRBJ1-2	TGCGCCAGCAGCCAAGACAGCTATGGCTACACCTTC	CASSQDSYGYTF
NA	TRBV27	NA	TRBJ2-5	TGTGCCAGCAGTTTTCTGGCGGGTGAGACCCAGTACTTC	CASSFLAGETQYF
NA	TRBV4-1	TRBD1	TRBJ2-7	TGCGCCAGCAGCCACGTGACAGGGGGCCGGTACGAGCAGTACTTC	CASSHVTGGRYEQYF
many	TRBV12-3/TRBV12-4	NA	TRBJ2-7	TGTGCCAGCAGTTTACTCGAGCAGTACTTC	CASSLLEQYF
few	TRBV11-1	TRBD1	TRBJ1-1	TGTGCCAGCAGCTTCATGACGTGGGACAGCTGGAACACTGAAGCTTTCTTT	CASSFMTWDSWNTEAFF
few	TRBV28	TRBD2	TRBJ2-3	TGTGCCAGCAGTTCCATCGGGGGGGGCGGATTCACAGATACGCAGTATTTT	CASSSIGGGGFTDTQYF
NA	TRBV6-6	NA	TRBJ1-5	TGTGCCAGCGGGGACATAGACCAGCCCCAGCATTTT	CASGDIDQPQHF
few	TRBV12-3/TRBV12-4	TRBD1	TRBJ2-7	TGTGCCAGCAGCCCCCCGGGGACAGGGGTCTACGAGCAGTACTTC	CASSPPGTGVYEQYF
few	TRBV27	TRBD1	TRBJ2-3	TGTGCCAGCAGTCTGCTCCCGGGACAGGGGGCGACGAGCACAGATACGCAGTATTTT	CASSLLPGQGATSTDTQYF
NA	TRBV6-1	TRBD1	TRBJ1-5	TGTGCCAGCAGTGGCGGGACAGGGAATCAGCCCCAGCATTTT	CASSGGTGNQPQHF
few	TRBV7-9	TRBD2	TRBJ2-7	TGTGCCAGCAGCTCGCCGGGACTACCCTACGAGCAGTACTTC	CASSSPGLPYEQYF
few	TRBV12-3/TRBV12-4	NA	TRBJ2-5	TGTGCCAGCAGTTTAGTTGTTATAAGAGGGGGGTACCAAGAGACCCAGTACTTC	CASSLVVIRGGYQETQYF
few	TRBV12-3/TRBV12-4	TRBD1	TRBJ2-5	TGTGCCAGCAGTTTAGAAGGGGAGGTCGTTAAGACAGGGGGCCGGGAGACCCAGTACTTC	CASSLEGEVVKTGGRETQYF
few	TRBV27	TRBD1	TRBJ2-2	TGTGCCAGCAGTTTGGGTACCGGGACAGGGGAAACTGGGGAGCTGTTTTTT	CASSLGTGTGETGELFF
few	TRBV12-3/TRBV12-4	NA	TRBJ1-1	TGTGCCAGCAGTCTGACAGGACTAGACACTGAAGCTTTCTTT	CASSLTGLDTEAFF
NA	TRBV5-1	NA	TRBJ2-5	TGCGCCAGCAGCTTGGGGATCGCGCAGGGAGAGACCCAGTACTTC	CASSLGIAQGETQYF
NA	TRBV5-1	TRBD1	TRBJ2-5	TGCGCCAGCAGCGGGTATCCTGGGACAGGGGTTAAAGAGACCCAGTACTTC	CASSGYPGTGVKETQYF
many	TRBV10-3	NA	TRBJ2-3	TGTGCCATCAGCCTACGGAGCGGGCCTAGCACAGATACGCAGTATTTT	CAISLRSGPSTDTQYF
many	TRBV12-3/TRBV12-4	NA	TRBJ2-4	TGTGCCAGCAGTCCCTCCCCAGGCAGTGGCATTCAGTACTTC	CASSPSPGSGIQYF
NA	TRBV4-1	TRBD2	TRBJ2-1	TGCGCCAGCAGCCCCCAAGGCAGCGGGATGGATAATGAGCAGTTCTTC	CASSPQGSGMDNEQFF
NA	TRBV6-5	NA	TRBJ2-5	TGTGCCAGCAGTTACTCTCCGGCTGTGCAAGAGACCCAGTACTTC	CASSYSPAVQETQYF
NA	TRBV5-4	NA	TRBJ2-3	TGTGCCAGCCCCCCTCAAGATACGCAGTATTTT	CASPPQDTQYF
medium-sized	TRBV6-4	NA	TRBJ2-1	TGTGCCAGCAGTGAAGTACGGGGGGCGAACAATGAGCAGTTCTTC	CASSEVRGANNEQFF